These 6 T cell receptor beta chains share one sample of origin, sequenced in a study of CD8 T cells in ankylosing spondylitis. TCRdb passed the 5' RACE reads through MiXCR, listing each CDR3 protein once. The profile shows about 240,000 distinct CDR3 sequences, 8.6% of them singletons. The sequencing input was blood, either unsorted or a sorted T cell fraction (not recorded which). The receptors shown here come from a male donor with ankylosing spondylitis or in good health (not recorded which).

This clonotype appeared a few times. The DNA of the CDR3 is TGTGCCAGCAGCCCTACAGGGGCGGTACAGCCCCAGCATTTT. It specifies CASSPTGAVQPQHF. The rearrangement joins TRBV7-2 to TRBJ1-5; TRBD1 aligns across 7 bases. Per the germline V gene, CDR1 is SGHTA and CDR2 is FQGNSA. The CDR3 contains 14 residues. V trimming: 5 bases; J trimming: 7 bases; junction bases outside the gene matches: 8. Supplemented by reference TRBV7-2 and TRBJ1-5, the full variable domain reads GAGVSQSPSNKVTEKGKDVELRCDPISGHTALYWYRQSLGQGLEFLIYFQGNSAPDKSGLPSDRFSAERTGGSVSTLTIQRTQQEDSAVYLCASSPTGAVQPQHFGDGTRLSIL.

The gene calls are TRBV18 and TRBJ2-1, with TRBD1 identical over 7 bases. With 4 bases clipped from V and 5 bases from J, the junction kept 11 bases outside the gene matches. Germline lookup yields CDR1 KGHSH and CDR2 LQKENI. The CDR3 covers 16 residues. The CDR3 reads CASSLSGDSAHNEQFF. CDR3 coding DNA: TGTGCCAGCTCACTTAGTGGGGACAGTGCCCACAATGAGCAGTTCTTC.

At least ten counts were recorded for this clonotype. This chain joins TRBV12-3 or TRBV12-4 and TRBJ2-5; D may be TRBD2 (5 bases). V dropped 6 bases and J dropped 5 bases, with 10 bases sitting between them. This CDR3 is built from 12 residues. In nucleotides, the CDR3 is TGTGCCAGCAGCTCAGGAGGTGAGACCCAGTACTTC. This codes for CASSSGGETQYF.

V and J are TRBV7-2 and TRBJ2-2; D gene ambiguous. The V and J ends lost 0 bases and 2 bases respectively, with 7 bases between them. This CDR3 comprises 15 residues. Germline-derived CDR1 and CDR2 are SGHTA and FQGNSA. The CDR3 region is CASSLALLNTGELFF. CDR3 nucleotide sequence: TGTGCCAGCAGCTTAGCGCTACTTAACACCGGGGAGCTGTTTTTT. The whole variable domain, filled in from reference TRBV7-2 and TRBJ2-2, reads GAGVSQSPSNKVTEKGKDVELRCDPISGHTALYWYRQSLGQGLEFLIYFQGNSAPDKSGLPSDRFSAERTGGSVSTLTIQRTQQEDSAVYLCASSLALLNTGELFFGEGSRLTVL.

This clonotype was recorded many times. J is TRBJ2-3 and V is TRBV5-6; 9 nucleotides align to TRBD2. V shed 4 bases, J shed 6 bases, and the junction held 3 bases outside the gene matches. Germline V gene sequence: CDR1 SGHDT, CDR2 YYEEEE. CDR3 length: 13 amino acids. The CDR3 sequence: CASSRGGADTQYF. DNA of the CDR3: TGTGCCAGCAGCCGCGGGGGGGCGGATACGCAGTATTTT.

The table lists this clonotype with many counts. V and J are TRBV5-1 and TRBJ1-2; 8 bases are a match to TRBD1. CDR3 length equals 14 residues. J gave up 7 bases and V 4 bases, and 9 bases lay outside the gene matches. The germline V gene has CDR1 SGHRS and CDR2 YFSETQ. In DNA, the CDR3 is TGCGCCAGCAGCCTGAACGGACAGGGCGCTGGCTACACCTTC. Translated, it gives CASSLNGQGAGYTF.